This T cell receptor (beta chain) was sequenced during a study of T cell changes during pregnancy in multiple sclerosis. Germline-derived CDR1 and CDR2 are GTSNPN and SVGIG (reference sequence). The CDR3 is 13 residues long. The junction had 5 bases not matched to a gene; V was cut back by 0 bases and J by 9 bases. Sequencing was performed with immunoSEQ multiplex PCR; in TCRdb, only in-frame clones are kept and a portion is missing. The sample includes about 40,000 clones, 80% to 90% seen only once; the top ten take around 0.49%. Sample: CD4+ T cells from peripheral blood mononuclear cells, taken in the first trimester of pregnancy. The J gene is TRBJ1-3, the V gene TRBV30; 7 nucleotides align to TRBD1. The TCR comes from a female donor with multiple sclerosis, enrolled in a pregnancy study. In DNA, the CDR3 is TGTGCCTGGAGTGTCGGGACAGTGATCACCATATATTTT. This translates into CAWSVGTVITIYF. Full variable domain (outside the CDR3, taken from reference TRBV30 and TRBJ1-3): SQTIHQWPATLVQPVGSPLSLECTVEGTSNPNLYWYRQAAGRGLQLLFYSVGIGQISSEVPQNLSASRPQDRQFILSSKKLLLSDSGFYLCAWSVGTVITIYFGEGSWLTVV.